This T cell receptor beta chain was captured by sequencing in a study of T-cell reconstitution after alpha-beta-depleted transplantation in children. Germline-derived CDR1 and CDR2 are MNHEY and SMNVEV (reference sequence). The CDR3 covers 16 residues. J gave up 2 bases and V 2 bases, and 5 bases lay outside the gene matches. Unique molecular identifiers tagged the TCRbeta library. TCRdb analysed the PCR reads with MiXCR anew, one entry per CDR3 protein. The sample lists almost 400,000 distinct CDR3 sequences; roughly 22% were seen once. The origin of this receptor is a human donor who donated a stem cell graft to a child with acute myeloid leukemia. The genes are TRBV27 and TRBJ2-3, with TRBD2 identical over 9 bases. Sequenced material: PBMCs from the stem cell graft donor, taken from the stem cell graft. The CDR3 sequence is CASSLPSGATTDTQYF. The DNA for the CDR3 is TGTGCCAGCAGTTTACCTAGCGGGGCCACCACAGATACGCAGTATTTT.